This paragraph covers one T cell receptor (beta chain) sequence. The sample is drawn from a study of T cell responses to AZD1222 COVID-19 vaccine. This CDR3 comprises 12 residues. With 2 bases removed from V and 8 bases from J, the gap between germline ends came to 9 bases. Germline lookup yields CDR1 KGHSH and CDR2 LQKENI. Assay: immunoSEQ multiplex PCR; the TCRdb copy retains only in-frame clones and omits some. The table shows 170,000 or so clones, with 90% occurring only once. Here the sequenced sample was peripheral blood, taken on day 0 of AZD1222 vaccination. The receptor was isolated from an adult in good health. This sequence joins TRBV18 and TRBJ1-2; D unresolved. DNA for the CDR3: TGTGCCAGCTCACCAGGGTTGGGGGGCTACACCTTC. Protein sequence: CASSPGLGGYTF.